The 27 T cell receptor beta chains in this list originate from one sample, sequenced in a study of T cell responses to AZD1222 COVID-19 vaccine. TCRdb keeps only in-frame clones here, not all; method: immunoSEQ multiplex PCR. Of 140,000 to 150,000 clones in the sample, around 92% are singletons; the top ten hold more than 3%. The starting material was peripheral blood, obtained 28 days after the second AZD1222 dose. The receptors stem from an adult who received the AZD1222 COVID-19 vaccine.

The chain is built from TRBV7-7 and TRBJ1-3; D is ambiguous. The germline V and J ends were trimmed by 4 bases and 0 bases, with 7 bases remaining between them. Germline V gene data show CDR1 as SSHAT and CDR2 as FNYEAQ (reference sequence). This CDR3 is 14 amino acids long. In nucleotides, the CDR3 is TGTGCCAGCAGCTCGGGTTACTCTGGAAACACCATATATTTT. Translation: CASSSGYSGNTIYF. Looking up the rest from reference TRBV7-7 and TRBJ1-3 gives the full variable domain: GAGVSQSPRYKVTKRGQDVTLRCDPISSHATLYWYQQALGQGPEFLTYFNYEAQPDKSGLPSDRFSAERPEGSISTLTIQRTEQRDSAMYRCASSSGYSGNTIYFGEGSWLTVV.

The chain employs TRBV9 and TRBJ2-3, with 11 bases that match TRBD2. The V gene end was trimmed by 3 bases and the J gene end by 1 base; junction bases not matched to a gene: 10. Germline CDR1 and CDR2: SGDLS and YYNGEE. The CDR3 runs to 18 residues. CDR3 amino acids: CASSGTSGSGQGTDTQYF. The CDR3 coding sequence is TGTGCCAGCAGCGGGACTAGCGGGTCAGGGCAGGGCACAGATACGCAGTATTTT. Using reference TRBV9 and TRBJ2-3 for the parts outside the CDR3, the full variable domain is DSGVTQTPKHLITATGQRVTLRCSPRSGDLSVYWYQQSLDQGLQFLIQYYNGEERAKGNILERFSAQQFPDLHSELNLSSLELGDSALYFCASSGTSGSGQGTDTQYFGPGTRLTVL.

The chain combines TRBV30 with TRBJ2-2; unclear D gene. This CDR3 is built from 13 residues. The germline CDR1 and CDR2 sequences are GTSNPN and SVGIG (reference sequence). V lost 4 bases, J lost 1 base, and 7 bases lay in between. The CDR3: CAWMDQNTGELFF. DNA of the CDR3: TGTGCCTGGATGGACCAGAACACCGGGGAGCTGTTTTTT.

The chain recombines TRBV9 with TRBJ2-3, with 12 bases that match TRBD2. The CDR3 is 16 residues long. Germline V CDR1 and CDR2: SGDLS, YYNGEE. Trimming removed 4 bases from V and 5 bases from J; junction bases left unmatched: 8. CDR3 sequence reads: CASSSRTSGEEDTQYF. The DNA for the CDR3 is TGTGCCAGCAGCTCCAGGACTAGCGGGGAGGAAGATACGCAGTATTTT.

This rearrangement joins TRBV5-1 to TRBJ2-5; 7 bases fit TRBD2. The CDR3 loop spans 15 amino acids. Germline trimming cut 5 bases from V and 0 bases from J; bases unmatched to any gene: 7. Germline loops: CDR1 SGHRS, CDR2 YFSETQ. The CDR3 sequence is CASRETSAYQETQYF. CDR3 nucleotide sequence: TGCGCCAGCAGAGAAACTAGCGCGTACCAAGAGACCCAGTACTTC.

This chain connects TRBV21-1 to TRBJ1-1; the table gives TRBD1 as D, unverified against the DNA. TRBV21-1 is given as a pseudogene. This CDR3 has 20 amino acids. The CDR3 nucleotides read TGTGCCAGCAGCAAAGCAATTATGGGTGGCAGGAAACTCATGAACACTGAAGCTTTCTTT. Its translation is CASSKAIMGGRKLMNTEAFF.

This chain connects TRBV30 to TRBJ2-1; TRBD1 matches at 8 bases. V shed 4 bases, J shed 7 bases, and the junction held 9 bases outside the gene matches. This CDR3 has 14 residues. Per germline, CDR1 GTSNPN and CDR2 SVGIG (reference sequence). The CDR3 sequence is CAWNRGSIGNEQFF. Written as DNA, the CDR3 is TGTGCCTGGAACAGGGGGAGTATAGGAAATGAGCAGTTCTTC.

The chain uses TRBV6-5 and TRBJ1-2; a possible D gene is TRBD1 (6 bases). CDR1 and CDR2 (germline): MNHEY, SVGAGI. This CDR3 comprises 14 residues. V was trimmed by 4 bases and J by 4 bases, leaving 13 bases between them. The CDR3 reads CASSSGQLSYGYTF. The CDR3 bases are TGTGCCAGCAGTTCCGGACAGCTCTCCTATGGCTACACCTTC.

This clone was counted a single time. The rearrangement joins TRBV7-9 to TRBJ1-1; D is ambiguous. CDR1 is SEHNR, CDR2 FQNEAQ, per germline (reference sequence). This CDR3 contains 13 residues. V gave up 5 bases and J gave up 3 bases, with 10 bases separating them. In DNA, the CDR3 is TGTGCCAGCAGCCCTCGGGAACACACTGAAGCTTTCTTT. It codes for CASSPREHTEAFF. Combining the CDR3 with reference TRBV7-9 and TRBJ1-1 gives the whole variable domain DTGVSQNPRHKITKRGQNVTFRCDPISEHNRLYWYRQTLGQGPEFLTYFQNEAQLEKSRLLSDRFSAERPKGSFSTLEIQRTEQGDSAMYLCASSPREHTEAFFGQGTRLTVV.

The rearrangement joins TRBV28 to TRBJ2-3, with 12 bases identical to TRBD2. The CDR3 has 14 amino acids. The ends lost 6 bases at V and 6 bases at J; junction bases unmatched: 4. In germline, CDR1 is MDHEN, CDR2 SYDVKM. The CDR3 loop reads CASSLAGGRDTQYF. As DNA, the CDR3 is TGTGCCAGCAGCCTAGCGGGAGGGCGGGATACGCAGTATTTT.

The V gene is TRBV19, the J gene TRBJ1-2, with D unclear. Trimming cost V 7 bases and J 2 bases, with 14 bases left between them. The CDR3 runs 14 residues. The germline CDR1 and CDR2 sequences are LNHDA and SQIVND (reference sequence). CDR3 sequence: CASNARPPNYGYTF. The CDR3 coding sequence is TGTGCCAGTAATGCCCGACCACCAAACTATGGCTACACCTTC.

This rearrangement joins TRBV7-9 to TRBJ1-5; maybe TRBD1 (6 bases). Trimming pared 3 bases from V and 1 base from J, leaving 10 bases between. Germline V gives CDR1 SEHNR, CDR2 FQNEAQ (reference sequence). The CDR3 runs 15 residues. The CDR3 nucleotides read TGTGCCAGCAGCTTGGTTGGGGGCAGCAATCAGCCCCAGCATTTT. Its translation: CASSLVGGSNQPQHF.

This clone turned up a few times. The gene calls are TRBV7-2 and TRBJ2-2; unclear D gene. Germline V gene data show CDR1 as SGHTA and CDR2 as FQGNSA. V shed 0 bases and J shed 1 base, with 6 bases lying between them. The CDR3 runs to 15 residues. The CDR3 nucleotides are TGTGCCAGCAGCTTAGCTCACGGGAACACCGGGGAGCTGTTTTTT. Its protein product is CASSLAHGNTGELFF. Using reference TRBV7-2 and TRBJ2-2 for the parts outside the CDR3, the full variable domain is GAGVSQSPSNKVTEKGKDVELRCDPISGHTALYWYRQSLGQGLEFLIYFQGNSAPDKSGLPSDRFSAERTGGSVSTLTIQRTQQEDSAVYLCASSLAHGNTGELFFGEGSRLTVL.

The CDR3 nucleotides are TGTGCCAGCAGCTTACTGGCGGGAGCCCCCGGGGAGCTGTTTTTT. Encoded protein: CASSLLAGAPGELFF. This chain connects TRBV7-9 to TRBJ2-2; 7 bases match TRBD2. The V segment lost 2 bases and the J segment 6 bases; nucleotides outside the gene matches: 6. The CDR3 covers 15 residues. The germline CDR1 and CDR2 sequences are SEHNR and FQNEAQ (reference sequence). Full variable domain (outside the CDR3, taken from reference TRBV7-9 and TRBJ2-2): DTGVSQNPRHKITKRGQNVTFRCDPISEHNRLYWYRQTLGQGPEFLTYFQNEAQLEKSRLLSDRFSAERPKGSFSTLEIQRTEQGDSAMYLCASSLLAGAPGELFFGEGSRLTVL.

This chain connects TRBV12-3 or TRBV12-4 to TRBJ1-1, with TRBD1 as a possible D gene (6 bases). V lost 11 bases and J lost 2, with 15 bases in between. The CDR3 consists of 13 residues. The DNA of the CDR3 is TGTGCCGTACGTACAGGGCTCAACACTGAAGCTTTCTTT. Its translation: CAVRTGLNTEAFF.

This chain joins TRBV19 and TRBJ2-3; 11 bases match TRBD2. V trimming: 6 bases; J trimming: 4 bases; junction bases outside the gene matches: 3. The CDR3 is made up of 14 amino acids. The V gene's germline CDR1 is LNHDA and CDR2 SQIVND (reference sequence). This CDR3 reads CASRPGLAADTQYF. The CDR3, as DNA: TGTGCCAGTAGACCGGGACTAGCGGCAGATACGCAGTATTTT.

This chain joins TRBV7-9 and TRBJ2-6; D is unclear. The CDR3 spans 13 residues. Germline CDR1 reads SEHNR; CDR2 reads FQNEAQ (reference sequence). V gave up 4 bases and J gave up 4 bases, with 5 bases separating them. In DNA, the CDR3 is TGTGCCAGCAGCTCATGGGGGGCCAACGTCCTGACTTTC. As protein: CASSSWGANVLTF.

The CDR3 loop is CASTLSGANVLTF. CDR3 coding DNA: TGTGCCAGCACCCTCTCTGGGGCCAACGTCCTGACTTTC. The J gene is TRBJ2-6, the V gene TRBV7-2; D unclear. Trimming left V 7 bases short and J 0 bases short, with 4 bases between. Looked up from germline, CDR1 is SGHTA and CDR2 is FQGNSA. This CDR3 has 13 amino acids.

The gene calls are TRBV28 and TRBJ1-2, with D unresolved. Trimming shortened V by 5 bases and J by 9 bases, and 10 bases separated the two germline ends. Looked up from germline, CDR1 is MDHEN and CDR2 is SYDVKM. CDR3 length equals 11 residues. This CDR3 reads CASSRGRSYTF. For the CDR3, the DNA is TGTGCCAGCAGTCGCGGCCGCAGCTACACCTTC.

The chain is built from TRBV19 and TRBJ1-2; D is ambiguous. This CDR3 has 11 amino acids. CDR1 and CDR2 from the germline V gene are LNHDA and SQIVND (reference sequence). V lost 5 bases and J lost 8, with 9 bases in between. The CDR3 DNA reads TGTGCCAGTAGTCAATCGGGGGGCTACACCTTC. Amino acid sequence: CASSQSGGYTF.

This chain joins TRBV7-6 and TRBJ2-1; 8 bases align to TRBD2. V lost 4 bases to trimming and J lost 6 bases; unmatched junction nucleotides: 11. The CDR3 runs 16 residues. Per germline, CDR1 SGHVS and CDR2 FNYEAQ. The CDR3 nucleotides read TGTGCCAGCAGCTCAGTCCGGGGCAGCGGGGGCAATGAGCAGTTCTTC. Translated, it gives CASSSVRGSGGNEQFF.

The V and J genes are TRBV27 and TRBJ2-3; 12 bases are a match to TRBD2. The germline V gene encodes CDR1 MNHEY and CDR2 SMNVEV (reference sequence). The CDR3 runs 17 residues. The J segment lost 1 base and the V segment lost 5 bases, leaving 7 bases of the junction unmatched. This CDR3 is CASSPTSSGRGTDTQYF. The CDR3 nucleotides read TGTGCCAGCAGTCCAACATCTAGCGGGAGGGGCACAGATACGCAGTATTTT.

This sequence joins TRBV5-1 and TRBJ1-2; D gene unclear. Germline V gives CDR1 SGHRS, CDR2 YFSETQ. The CDR3 is 14 residues long. Trimming took off 3 bases at V and 7 bases at J, with 16 bases between the two ends. The chain's CDR3 is CASSSRDAVGGYTF. The DNA of the CDR3 is TGCGCCAGCAGCTCCCGTGACGCAGTCGGTGGCTACACCTTC.

The chain joins TRBV4-2 to TRBJ2-7, with TRBD2 identical over 8 bases. The germline V gene has CDR1 LGHNA and CDR2 YNFKEQ. The CDR3 extends over 18 amino acids. V trimming: 1 base; J trimming: 0 bases; junction bases outside the gene matches: 11. CDR3 coding DNA: TGTGCCAGCAGCCAAGGCATAATAGCGGGGAGTTACTCCTACGAGCAGTACTTC. Its protein product is CASSQGIIAGSYSYEQYF.

This chain uses TRBV20-1 with TRBJ1-1; D may be TRBD1 (5 bases). The CDR3 has 13 amino acids. CDR1 is DFQATT, CDR2 SNEGSKA, per germline (reference sequence). Trimming removed 3 bases at V and 7 bases at J, with 15 bases between. The CDR3 DNA is TGCAGTGCTAGTGGTGGACACCCTTTTGAAGCTTTCTTT. This encodes CSASGGHPFEAFF.

V and J are TRBV6-2 or TRBV6-3 and TRBJ1-5, with TRBD1 matching 8 bases. V was pared by 5 bases and J by 1 base, with 10 bases of the junction left unmatched. Germline V gives CDR1 MNHEY, CDR2 SVGEGT. The length of the CDR3 is 17 residues. Written as DNA, the CDR3 is TGTGCCAGCAGTCCGGACAGGGCGTGGAGAAGCAATCAGCCCCAGCATTTT. It translates to CASSPDRAWRSNQPQHF.

The rearrangement joins TRBV7-2 to TRBJ1-2; D is unclear. Trimming left V 0 bases short and J 2 bases short, with 7 bases between. Germline assignment: CDR1 SGHTA and CDR2 FQGNSA. The CDR3 sequence is 14 residues long. CDR3 in amino acids: CASSLAGNNYGYTF. The CDR3 DNA sequence: TGTGCCAGCAGCTTAGCAGGCAACAACTATGGCTACACCTTC.